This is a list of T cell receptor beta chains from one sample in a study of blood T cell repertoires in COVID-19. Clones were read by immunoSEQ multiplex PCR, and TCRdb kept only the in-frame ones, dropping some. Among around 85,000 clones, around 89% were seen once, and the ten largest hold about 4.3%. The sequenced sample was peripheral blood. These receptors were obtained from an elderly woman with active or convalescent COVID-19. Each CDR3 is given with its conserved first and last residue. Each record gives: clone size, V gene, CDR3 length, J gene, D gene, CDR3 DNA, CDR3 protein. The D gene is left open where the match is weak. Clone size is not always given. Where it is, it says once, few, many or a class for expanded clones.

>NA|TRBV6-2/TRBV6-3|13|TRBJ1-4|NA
TGTGCCAGCAGTTACCCCGCGAATGAAAAACTGTTTTTT
CASSYPANEKLFF
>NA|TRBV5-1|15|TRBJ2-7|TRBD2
TGCGCCAGCAGCTTGGAGACTAGCGGAACCTACGAGCAGTACTTC
CASSLETSGTYEQYF
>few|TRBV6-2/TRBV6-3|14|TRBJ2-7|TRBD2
TGTGCCAGCAGTTACGCTGGGAGGGAGTACGAGCAGTACTTC
CASSYAGREYEQYF
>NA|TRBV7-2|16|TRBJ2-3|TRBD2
TGTGCCAGCAGCGAGGGACTAGCGGCCCGCACAGATACGCAGTATTTT
CASSEGLAARTDTQYF
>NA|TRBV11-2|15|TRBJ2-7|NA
TGTGCCAGCAGCTTAGATCCGGCAGGGAACTACGAGCAGTACTTC
CASSLDPAGNYEQYF
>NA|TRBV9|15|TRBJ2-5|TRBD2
TGTGCCAGCAGCGTAGACGGGAGCGGGGAAGAGACCCAGTACTTC
CASSVDGSGEETQYF
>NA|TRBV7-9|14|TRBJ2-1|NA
TGTGCCAGCAGCTACAGTAGCGGCTACAATGAGCAGTTCTTC
CASSYSSGYNEQFF
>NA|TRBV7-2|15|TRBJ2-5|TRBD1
TGTGCCAGCAGCTTGGGACAGTGGGGGTCGGAGACCCAGTACTTC
CASSLGQWGSETQYF
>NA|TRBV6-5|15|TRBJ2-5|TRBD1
TGTGCCAGCAGTAACCTTGGGACAGGGGGAGAGACCCAGTACTTC
CASSNLGTGGETQYF
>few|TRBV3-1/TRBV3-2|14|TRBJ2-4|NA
TGTGCCAGCAGCTTCAGGGAAGGCAAAAACATTCAGTACTTC
CASSFREGKNIQYF
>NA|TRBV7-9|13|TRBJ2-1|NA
TGTGCCAGCAGCCTCAGGCCCGCTGATGAGCAGTTCTTC
CASSLRPADEQFF
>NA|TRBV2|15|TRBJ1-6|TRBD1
TGTGCCAGCAGTGCCGACAGGGCCGGGAATTCACCCCTCCACTTT
CASSADRAGNSPLHF
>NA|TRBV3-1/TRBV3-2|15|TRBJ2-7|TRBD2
TGTGCCAGCAGCCAGGGACTAGCGGAAAGCTACGAGCAGTACTTC
CASSQGLAESYEQYF
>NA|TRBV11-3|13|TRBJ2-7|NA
TGTGCCAGCAGCTCCGGGACTTACGACGAGCAGTACTTC
CASSSGTYDEQYF
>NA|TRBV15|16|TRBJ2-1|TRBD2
TGTGCCACCAGCAGAGACCGACTAGCGGGAGTCAATGAGCAGTTCTTC
CATSRDRLAGVNEQFF
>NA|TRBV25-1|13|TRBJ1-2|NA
TGTGCCAGCAGTGATCGGGTAAACTATGGCTACACCTTC
CASSDRVNYGYTF
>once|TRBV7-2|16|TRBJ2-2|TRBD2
TGTGCCAGCAGCGCGATAGCGGGATCGAACACCGGGGAGCTGTTTTTT
CASSAIAGSNTGELFF
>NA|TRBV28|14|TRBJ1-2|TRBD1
TGTGCCAGCACCACAGGGGGCTCCCTCTATGGCTACACCTTC
CASTTGGSLYGYTF
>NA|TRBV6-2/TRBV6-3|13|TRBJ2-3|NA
TGTGCCAGCAGTGCTCCTAGTTCAGATACGCAGTATTTT
CASSAPSSDTQYF
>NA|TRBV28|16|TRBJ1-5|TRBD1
TGTGCCAGCAGTTTTAACAGGGGGCGAGGCGATCAGCCCCAGCATTTT
CASSFNRGRGDQPQHF